Included here is one TCR beta chain sequence, with context. Its antigen is still unknown. This sample is drawn from a study of Ad26.COV2.S vaccination and SARS-CoV-2 variants. General observations from the study: Placebo recipients had lower spike-specific TCR breadth than vaccine recipients. Placebo recipients and vaccine recipients were similar in non-spike TCR breadth.

Trimming removed 0 bases at V and 12 bases at J, with 12 bases between. CDR1 and CDR2 from the germline V gene are PRHDT and FYEKMQ (reference sequence). CDR3 length equals 13 residues. Indicated treatment: about 20 received Ad26.COV2.S at low or high dose, single or two shots; about five received placebo; per-sample allocation not given. All samples were drawn on day 63, counting from the first vaccine or placebo injection. Cohort 1b enrolled adults aged 18-55 years in Boston. Spike of the Wuhan-strain SARS-CoV-2 was expressed by an Ad26 vector, which formed the vaccine. Profiled with immunoSEQ multiplex PCR; TCRdb holds only in-frame clones, not every one. The table records roughly 420,000 clones, about 88% of them present only once.

Specimen: peripheral blood, collected in a trial of Ad26.COV2.S vaccine versus placebo. The chain uses TRBV13 and TRBJ2-1; D gene uncertain. This clonotype was sampled from a person between 18 and 65 years old who received the Ad26.COV2.S COVID-19 vaccine or a placebo. CDR3 DNA: TGTGCCAGCAGCTTAGGCCTAACTCCTGGGCAGTTCTTC. Its protein product is CASSLGLTPGQFF.